Here is one T cell receptor beta chain with its context. Antigen unknown. This sample stems from a study of human T cells and chemical hapten exposure. Study details: Diphenylcyclopropenone was administered weekly to the scalp of patients throughout the approximately 25-week study.

Per the original methods: There were a median of around 100,000 TCRs per sample, with a range from roughly 23,224 to 750,000. TCRdb reprocessed the RACE reads via MiXCR and lists one record per CDR3 protein. None of the V and J calls come from the authors' own analysis; TCRdb made them. The sample includes around 56,000 distinct CDR3 sequences, 8% to 10% of them seen just once. V gave up 0 bases and J gave up 3 bases, with 30 bases separating them. CDR3 length equals 21 residues. The germline gives CDR1 MNHNY, CDR2 SVGAGI (reference sequence). Time point described: pre-sensitization, week 0. The treatment was: therapeutic diphenylcyclopropenone sensitization with weekly scalp DPC. Each donor was an alopecia patient between 18 and 70 years of age who qualified for DPC. Notes on the study in general: Expanded TCRs grouped into significantly more large CDR3 similarity clusters than controls produced.

This sequence originates from a man aged 40-55 years with alopecia areata. Some clones in this sample may be carry-over from other donors' samples. The chain combines TRBV6-6 with TRBJ2-7; no definite D call. This specimen consisted of whole blood, obtained in connection with sensitization to the hapten diphenylcyclopropenone (DPC). The CDR3 loop reads CASSYSTASYRGPPLIYEQYF. The CDR3 DNA reads as TGTGCCAGCAGTTACTCTACCGCCTCTTATCGAGGTCCCCCACTCATCTACGAGCAGTACTTC.